This TCR beta chain was obtained from a study of tumor and adjacent non-tumor tissue in lung cancer. In the study overall: The cohort had around eleven adenocarcinoma, 2 squamous cell and 1 small cell patients. Stage I to III disease affected 10 men and 4 or 5 women aged about 31 to 85.

The CDR3 loop spans 13 amino acids. Germline-derived CDR1 and CDR2 are DFQATT and SNEGSKA (reference sequence). A modified ARM-PCR protocol with three rounds of nested PCR amplified TCRbeta. TCRdb re-called the multiplex PCR reads through MiXCR, storing one row per CDR3 protein. Of 65,000 to 75,000 distinct CDR3 sequences in the sample, around three quarters were seen once. Findings of the study overall: Normal lung showed higher cumulative top 100 clone frequency than tumor. Tumor tissue had significantly higher TCR diversity than normal lung.

This sample's RNA came from whole unsorted tissue. On this clonotype: Its specificity is unknown. One end of the junction does not line up with germline, which may come from a read error.

The sample was lung tumor tissue. The receptor was isolated from a man aged 55 to 70 with non-small cell lung cancer. The rearrangement joins TRBV20-1 to TRBJ1-2; unclear D gene. The CDR3 sequence is CNAEGASRYGFTF. The CDR3 region has the DNA TGCAATGCTGAGGGAGCCTCCCGATATGGCTTCACCTTC.